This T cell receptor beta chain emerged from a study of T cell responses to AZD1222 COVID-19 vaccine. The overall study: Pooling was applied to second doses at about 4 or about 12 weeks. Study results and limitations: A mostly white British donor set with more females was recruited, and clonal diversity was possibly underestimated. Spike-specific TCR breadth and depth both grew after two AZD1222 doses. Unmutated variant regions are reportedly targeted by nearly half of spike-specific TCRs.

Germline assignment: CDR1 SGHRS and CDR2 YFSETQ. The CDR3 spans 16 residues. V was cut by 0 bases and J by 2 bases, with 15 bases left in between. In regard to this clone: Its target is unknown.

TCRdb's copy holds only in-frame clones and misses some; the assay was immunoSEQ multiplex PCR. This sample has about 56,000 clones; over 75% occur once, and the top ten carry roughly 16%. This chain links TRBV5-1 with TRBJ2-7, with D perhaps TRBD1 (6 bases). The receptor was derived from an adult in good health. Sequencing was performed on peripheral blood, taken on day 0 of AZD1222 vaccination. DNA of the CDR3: TGCGCCAGCAGCTTGGGAACAGGGATGGGGGCCTACGAGCAGTACTTC. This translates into CASSLGTGMGAYEQYF.